The 32 T cell receptor beta chains below were found in one sample sequenced in a study of beta chain features in type 1 diabetes. Study-wide points: When Type 1 diabetes patients were examined, their TCRB CDR3s proved moderately but significantly shorter in all four CD4+ subsets.

The authors reverse transcribed all of the isolated RNA, so sequencing captured expressed TCRB transcripts. Libraries were prepared by immunoSEQ multiplex PCR; TCRdb keeps only in-frame clonotypes and omits some of them. This table has about 650,000 clones, 9.5% to 15% appearing once. These TCRs are of unknown antigen specificity. The sample comprised naive CD4+ T cells from blood. These TCRs come from a man between 25 and 39 years old with type 1 diabetes.

This clone has more than one count but fewer than ten. This chain links TRBV25-1 with TRBJ1-6; tentative D call: TRBD1 (6 bases). This CDR3 contains 15 residues. V dropped 0 bases and J dropped 10 bases, with 13 bases sitting between them. Germline CDR1 reads MGHDK; CDR2 reads SYGVNS. The CDR3 region is CASSEYTSGTSPLHF. The DNA for the CDR3 is TGTGCCAGCAGTGAATACACATCCGGGACATCACCCCTCCACTTT.

The V gene is TRBV30, the J gene TRBJ1-5; D is unclear. This CDR3 has 14 amino acids. Germline CDR1 GTSNPN, CDR2 SVGIG (reference sequence). V was shortened by 5 bases and J by 2 bases, with 13 bases between the two germline ends. The CDR3 sequence is CAWGSLAGNQPQHF. The CDR3 DNA sequence: TGTGCCTGGGGTTCCTTGGCGGGCAATCAGCCCCAGCATTTT.

There are a few counts of this clone. The chain links TRBV7-8 to TRBJ2-7, with D uncertain. Deletions cut 4 bases from V and 5 bases from J, with 9 bases between. This CDR3 contains 12 residues. From germline, CDR1 is SGHVS and CDR2 FQNEAQ. As DNA, the CDR3 is TGTGCCAGCAGCTCACCCGCGAACGAGCAGTACTTC. Its protein is CASSSPANEQYF.

This clone has only a few counts. The chain has TRBV2 and TRBJ1-4, with D possibly matching TRBD1 (5 bases). This CDR3 is 15 amino acids long. Per germline, CDR1 SNHLY and CDR2 FYNNEI. With 6 bases removed from V and 4 bases from J, the gap between germline ends came to 15 bases. Written as DNA, the CDR3 is TGTGCCAGCAGCCCGATCGGGACTGTTAATGAAAAACTGTTTTTT. This codes for CASSPIGTVNEKLFF.

This clone was counted only a few times. In nucleotides, the CDR3 is TGTGCCAGCAGCTTAAACGATGCGGGCGGTGGCTACACCTTC. It is translated as CASSLNDAGGGYTF. The chain links TRBV11-2 to TRBJ1-2; D remains unclear. V lost 2 bases, J lost 7 bases, and 14 bases lay in between. CDR1 is SGHAT, CDR2 FQNNGV, per germline. The CDR3 loop spans 14 amino acids.

This clone occurred many times. CDR3 amino acids: CASSSRQGRYNEQFF. The CDR3 coding sequence is TGTGCCAGCAGCTCACGACAGGGTCGCTACAATGAGCAGTTCTTC. The gene calls are TRBV5-4 and TRBJ2-1; 7 positions agree with TRBD1. V lost 3 bases to trimming and J lost 3 bases; unmatched junction nucleotides: 6. Germline V gene lookup returns CDR1 SGHNT and CDR2 YYREEE (reference sequence). This CDR3 region has 15 residues.

The rearrangement joins TRBV21-1 to TRBJ1-1. TRBV21-1 is noted as a pseudogene. The CDR3 runs 17 residues. For the CDR3, the DNA is TGTGCCAGCAGCAAAGGGAAGACGATGCGGATGAACACTGAAGCTTTCTTT. Translating gives CASSKGKTMRMNTEAFF.

The chain links TRBV6-1 to TRBJ2-5; D gene uncertain. Trimming stripped 7 bases from V and 5 bases from J, with 11 bases between. The CDR3 sequence is 12 residues long. Germline V gene sequence: CDR1 MNHNS, CDR2 SASEGT. The CDR3 loop is CASNRVGETQYF. In DNA form, the CDR3 reads TGTGCCAGCAATAGAGTTGGGGAGACCCAGTACTTC.

This clone was observed many times. The rearrangement links TRBV27 to TRBJ1-2; D not resolved. There are 11 residues in the CDR3. Trimming stripped 6 bases from V and 5 bases from J, with 7 bases between. Germline values: CDR1 MNHEY, CDR2 SMNVEV (reference sequence). For the CDR3, the DNA is TGTGCCAGCAGCCCGGGATATGGCTACACCTTC. As protein: CASSPGYGYTF.

This chain links TRBV9 with TRBJ1-2; D is unresolved. The CDR3 is made up of 15 amino acids. The germline gives CDR1 SGDLS, CDR2 YYNGEE. The ends were cut back, 0 bases at V and 0 bases at J, with 9 bases in the middle. CDR3 in DNA: TGTGCCAGCAGCGTAGGCCAGGAGCCTAACTATGGCTACACCTTC. Translation: CASSVGQEPNYGYTF.

The V gene is TRBV7-2, the J gene TRBJ2-3, with D unclear. Germline CDR1 is SGHTA and CDR2 is FQGNSA. CDR3 length equals 14 residues. Trimming took off 1 base at V and 3 bases at J, with 8 bases between the two ends. The CDR3 spells CASSLGRMTDTQYF. For the CDR3, the DNA is TGTGCCAGCAGCTTAGGTCGGATGACAGATACGCAGTATTTT.

This rearrangement joins TRBV5-1 to TRBJ2-1, with no clear D. The germline CDR1 and CDR2 sequences are SGHRS and YFSETQ. With 1 base removed from V and 3 bases from J, the gap between germline ends came to 11 bases. This CDR3 has 15 residues. CDR3 protein: CASSLQIDNYNEQFF. As DNA, the CDR3 is TGCGCCAGCAGCTTGCAAATTGACAACTACAATGAGCAGTTCTTC.

This clone showed up just a few times. The chain recombines TRBV19 with TRBJ2-3; the match to TRBD1 covers 7 bases. The CDR3 spans 13 residues. Germline CDR1 reads LNHDA; CDR2 reads SQIVND (reference sequence). The V segment lost 5 bases and the J segment 5 bases; nucleotides outside the gene matches: 4. This chain's CDR3 is CASSWGTEDTQYF. In nucleotides, the CDR3 is TGTGCCAGTAGTTGGGGGACAGAAGATACGCAGTATTTT.

J is TRBJ2-5 and V is TRBV30; D is perhaps TRBD1 (5 bases). The germline V gene has CDR1 GTSNPN and CDR2 SVGIG (reference sequence). Trimming stripped 0 bases from V and 2 bases from J, with 10 bases between. There are 14 residues in the CDR3. The CDR3 reads CAWSVNAGQETQYF. Here the CDR3 DNA reads TGTGCCTGGAGTGTAAACGCAGGGCAAGAGACCCAGTACTTC.

A word on this clone: The same CDR3 can be traced to other DNA sequences in this sample. The chain joins TRBV18 to TRBJ2-7; TRBD1 matches at 9 bases. This CDR3 has 14 residues. Trimming took 2 bases from V and 2 from J; bases not matched to a gene: 1. Germline-derived CDR1 and CDR2 are KGHSH and LQKENI. CDR3 coding DNA: TGTGCCAGCTCACCAAGACAGGGGGCCTACGAGCAGTACTTC. Its protein is CASSPRQGAYEQYF.

V usage is TRBV27 and J usage is TRBJ1-2, with a weak D call TRBD1 (6 bases). There are 13 residues in the CDR3. Germline assignment: CDR1 MNHEY and CDR2 SMNVEV (reference sequence). Trimming removed 8 bases at V and 2 bases at J, with 12 bases between. The CDR3 is CASGYRENYGYTF. Here the CDR3 DNA reads TGTGCCAGCGGCTACAGGGAGAACTATGGCTACACCTTC.

This clone was seen a few times. This sequence joins TRBV5-5 and TRBJ2-1; D is unresolved. V lost 5 bases and J 7 bases, leaving 13 bases between the germline ends. This CDR3 has 13 residues. Germline CDR1 SGHKS, CDR2 YYEKEE (reference sequence). The CDR3: CASRSGLENEQFF. CDR3 coding DNA: TGTGCCAGCAGATCGGGTCTTGAGAATGAGCAGTTCTTC. Full variable domain (rest looked up from reference TRBV5-5 and TRBJ2-1): DAGVTQSPTHLIKTRGQQVTLRCSPISGHKSVSWYQQVLGQGPQFIFQYYEKEERGRGNFPDRFSARQFPNYSSELNVNALLLGDSALYLCASRSGLENEQFFGPGTRLTVL.

Only a few counts were recorded for this clone. The J gene is TRBJ2-7, the V gene TRBV7-9; 9 bases align to TRBD1. CDR1 and CDR2 from the germline V gene are SEHNR and FQNEAQ (reference sequence). V gave up 5 bases and J gave up 1 base; unmatched junction bases: 6. The CDR3 runs to 15 residues. In DNA, the CDR3 is TGTGCCAGCAGCCAAGACGGGACAGGGTCCTACGAGCAGTACTTC. It is translated as CASSQDGTGSYEQYF.

The J gene is TRBJ1-2, the V gene TRBV7-8; maybe TRBD1 (5 bases). Trimming left V 4 bases short and J 4 bases short, with 10 bases between. The germline V gene encodes CDR1 SGHVS and CDR2 FQNEAQ. There are 13 residues in the CDR3. CDR3 region: CASSSQETYGYTF. The CDR3 nucleotides are TGTGCCAGCAGCTCACAGGAGACCTATGGCTACACCTTC.

The rearrangement uses TRBV11-3 and TRBJ2-3, with TRBD2 matching 9 bases. Trimming at V came to 2 bases and at J to 6 bases, leaving 3 bases not matched to a gene. The CDR3 loop spans 14 amino acids. The germline CDR1 and CDR2 sequences are SGHNT and YENEEA. The CDR3 nucleotides read TGTGCCAGCAGCTTATCAGGGACTAGCGATACGCAGTATTTT. Its translation: CASSLSGTSDTQYF.

The J gene is TRBJ1-1, the V gene TRBV5-1, with no clear D. This CDR3 is built from 16 residues. Germline V CDR1 and CDR2: SGHRS, YFSETQ. The germline V and J ends were trimmed by 4 bases and 4 bases, with 20 bases remaining between them. The CDR3 protein is CASSPTIPAMSTEAFF. CDR3 DNA: TGCGCCAGCAGCCCGACTATCCCGGCAATGAGCACTGAAGCTTTCTTT.

The table lists this clone with a few counts. The chain couples TRBV7-6 to TRBJ1-4, with D uncertain. Germline values: CDR1 SGHVS, CDR2 FNYEAQ. The V and J ends lost 1 base and 8 bases respectively, with 5 bases between them. The CDR3 is made up of 12 amino acids. CDR3 residues: CASSLVEEKLFF. DNA for the CDR3: TGTGCCAGCAGCTTAGTTGAGGAAAAACTGTTTTTT.

The genes are TRBV23-1 and TRBJ2-1; 9 positions agree with TRBD1. TRBV23-1 carries the ORF label, with uncertain function. Trimming took 0 bases from V and 5 from J; bases not matched to a gene: 20. The CDR3 consists of 21 residues. DNA for the CDR3: TGCGCCAGCAGTCAATCTAGGAGGGAGGTTATCGGGGGACAGGGAGACAATGAGCAGTTCTTC. Its translation: CASSQSRREVIGGQGDNEQFF.

The chain joins TRBV6-1 to TRBJ2-1; a weak D match, TRBD2 (5 bases). Germline-derived CDR1 and CDR2 are MNHNS and SASEGT. CDR3 size: 11 residues. Trimming removed 5 bases at V and 10 bases at J, with 9 bases between. As DNA, the CDR3 is TGTGCCAGCAGTCTTTCGGGGGAGCAGTTCTTC. Its translation is CASSLSGEQFF.

The chain joins TRBV13 to TRBJ1-2, with 9 nucleotides matching TRBD1. Losses at the gene ends were 3 bases for V and 6 bases for J; bases not matched to a gene: 11. Per the germline V gene, CDR1 is PRHDT and CDR2 is FYEKMQ (reference sequence). The CDR3 contains 16 residues. The CDR3 reads CASSFSPGTGWDGYTF. In DNA, the CDR3 is TGTGCCAGCAGCTTTAGTCCTGGGACAGGGTGGGATGGCTACACCTTC. Full variable domain (outside the CDR3, taken from reference TRBV13 and TRBJ1-2): AAGVIQSPRHLIKEKRETATLKCYPIPRHDTVYWYQQGPGQDPQFLISFYEKMQSDKGSIPDRFSAQQFSDYHSELNMSSLELGDSALYFCASSFSPGTGWDGYTFGSGTRLTVV.

The chain uses TRBV30 and TRBJ1-5, with 9 bases fitting TRBD1. The CDR3 is 14 residues long. Germline CDR1 is GTSNPN and CDR2 is SVGIG (reference sequence). V dropped 0 bases and J dropped 6; count of bases not matched to a gene: 3. The CDR3 here is CAWSVQGAGQPQHF. The CDR3 nucleotides are TGTGCCTGGAGTGTACAGGGGGCTGGTCAGCCCCAGCATTTT.

The chain couples TRBV10-2 to TRBJ1-5; D remains unclear. Trimming shortened V by 0 bases and J by 4 bases, and 7 bases separated the two germline ends. Germline CDR1 reads WSHSY; CDR2 reads SAAADI. CDR3 size: 14 residues. In DNA, the CDR3 is TGCGCCAGCAGTGAGTCGGACCGAAATCAGCCCCAGCATTTT. Translating gives CASSESDRNQPQHF.

CDR3 sequence (DNA): TGTGCCAGCACCCCCCGGGCTAGCGGGGGCAGTGGCAAAAACATTCAGTACTTC. Amino acid sequence: CASTPRASGGSGKNIQYF. V and J are TRBV7-8 and TRBJ2-4; 10 positions agree with TRBD2. The germline V gene encodes CDR1 SGHVS and CDR2 FQNEAQ. Trimming removed 7 bases from V and 3 bases from J; junction bases left unmatched: 15. The CDR3 is made up of 18 amino acids.

The table lists this clone with a few counts. The same CDR3 is also encoded by other DNA sequences in this sample. V usage is TRBV7-9 and J usage is TRBJ1-6; D unclear. Germline lookup yields CDR1 SEHNR and CDR2 FQNEAQ (reference sequence). The CDR3 extends over 16 amino acids. Trimming pared 1 base from V and 0 bases from J, leaving 7 bases between. The CDR3 DNA reads TGTGCCAGCAGCTTAGGACAAAGCTCCTATAATTCACCCCTCCACTTT. Translation gives CASSLGQSSYNSPLHF.

This clone was seen only a few times. This chain links TRBV7-9 with TRBJ2-7, with unresolved D. Trimming removed 7 bases at V and 0 bases at J, with 16 bases between. The CDR3 runs 15 residues. Per germline, CDR1 SEHNR and CDR2 FQNEAQ (reference sequence). The CDR3 loop reads CASTHGASSSYEQYF. The CDR3 DNA follows: TGTGCCAGCACCCACGGCGCTTCGAGCTCCTACGAGCAGTACTTC.

The V gene is TRBV6-6, the J gene TRBJ2-7; 8 bases map to TRBD1. The germline CDR1 and CDR2 sequences are MNHNY and SVGAGI (reference sequence). The CDR3 runs 16 residues. With 2 bases clipped from V and 4 bases from J, the junction kept 10 bases outside the gene matches. CDR3 sequence reads: CASSYIGQGVAYEQYF. The CDR3 bases are TGTGCCAGCAGTTACATAGGACAGGGAGTAGCATACGAGCAGTACTTC.

This clone was observed a few times. The chain is built from TRBV7-2 and TRBJ1-3, with D possibly being TRBD1 (5 bases). The CDR3 contains 15 residues. The ends were cut back, 5 bases at V and 4 bases at J, with 15 bases in the middle. CDR1 SGHTA and CDR2 FQGNSA come from the germline V gene. The CDR3 loop reads CASSPGPSGGNTIYF. The CDR3 coding sequence is TGTGCCAGCAGCCCGGGACCTTCGGGGGGAAACACCATATATTTT.